This T cell receptor beta chain was identified during a study of human T cells and chemical hapten exposure. Stated time point: healthy volunteer bleed at 2 weeks. Extraction of total RNA was performed on unfractionated whole blood. This clonotype has at least ten counts. Germline CDR1 is MNHEY and CDR2 is SMNVEV (reference sequence). V shed 2 bases and J 2 bases; nucleotides not matched to a gene: 6. The CDR3 has 16 amino acids. TCRdb reprocessed the RACE reads via MiXCR and lists one record per CDR3 protein. The data contain 130,000 or so distinct CDR3 sequences, approximately 9% of them singletons. The V call is TRBV27, the J call TRBJ2-3; the match to TRBD1 covers 8 bases. The receptor's source is a male donor in good health. Some clones in this sample may be carry-over from other donors' samples. The sequenced sample was whole blood. For the CDR3, the DNA is TGTGCCAGCAGTTTAGGACAGGGTCCAACCACAGATACGCAGTATTTT. It yields the protein CASSLGQGPTTDTQYF.